This T cell receptor beta chain is from a study of blood T cells in healthy people across ages. A second PCR of 7 to 11 cycles used a sample-barcoded 5' primer and a J-beta primer mix. Each CDR3 protein gets one entry after TCRdb re-called the 5' RACE reads with MiXCR. The repertoire includes more than 650,000 distinct CDR3 sequences, around a quarter of them detected once, and over 2.5% sits in the top ten. Germline CDR1 reads DFQATT; CDR2 reads SNEGSKA (reference sequence). This CDR3 contains 13 residues. The sample was also reused in another study, on T cells of mothers and their children.

This TCR was recovered from a boy aged 5-17 years in good health. The source material was blood. V usage is TRBV20-1 and J usage is TRBJ2-1; 9 bases are a match to TRBD1. The J call may be faulty, since TRBJ2-7 better matches the DNA end. CDR3: CSAAPGTGYEQYF. Written as DNA, the CDR3 is TGCAGTGCCGCCCCCGGGACAGGGTACGAGCAGTACTTC.